The clone carrying this TCR beta chain was seen a handful of times. Its antigen is currently unknown. The sample comes from a study of cytomegalovirus exposure and HLA in healthy donors. 60 Vbeta and 13 Jbeta primers were used in PCR. Libraries were prepared by immunoSEQ multiplex PCR; TCRdb keeps only in-frame clonotypes and omits some of them. The sample holds about 160,000 clones, around 79% seen once. Study-level points and caveats: Some 17,000 TCR beta sequences were associated with HLA alleles at 0.05 false discovery rate in a later analysis.

Germline V lookup: CDR1 SNHLY, CDR2 FYNNEI. CDR3 length: 14 amino acids. V was clipped by 7 bases and J by 5 bases, with 17 bases between them. Specimen: PBMCs. The receptor comes from a man between 35 and 55 years old in good health and CMV-seronegative. V usage is TRBV2 and J usage is TRBJ2-5, with a possible D match to TRBD2 (5 bases). This CDR3 reads CASKFASGSETQYF. The CDR3 DNA is TGTGCCAGCAAATTCGCTTCGGGGTCGGAGACCCAGTACTTC.